This T cell receptor beta chain was obtained from a study of graft-versus-host responses after intestinal transplantation. Overall study context: Induction with anti-thymocyte globulin, then tacrolimus and steroids for around three years, was given to all recipients. Study-wide findings and caveats: Recipient bone marrow held GvH clones, some seen earlier in ileum or blood. Across patients carrying graft-donor T cell macrochimerism, allografts held high graft-versus-host to host-versus-graft clonal ratios. Peak GvH clone levels in circulation were associated with early post-transplant HvG declines.

V was shortened by 6 bases and J by 2 bases, with 16 bases between the two germline ends. This CDR3 contains 15 residues. Germline CDR1 SGHTA, CDR2 FQGTGA. The repertoire was sequenced with immunoSEQ multiplex PCR; TCRdb's copy has only in-frame clones and lacks some. The sample has 98,000 or so clones; more than 75% are singletons. As to this clone: Its antigen remains unidentified.

The source is a human donor who received an intestinal transplant. Sequencing used unstimulated CD4+ T cells sorted from spleen or lymph node cells, obtained before intestinal transplant. The chain has TRBV7-3 and TRBJ2-5; D is perhaps TRBD1 (7 bases). CDR3 sequence: CASSRGGAGQETQYF. The CDR3 DNA reads as TGTGCCAGCAGTCGAGGGGGCGCGGGACAAGAGACCCAGTACTTC.